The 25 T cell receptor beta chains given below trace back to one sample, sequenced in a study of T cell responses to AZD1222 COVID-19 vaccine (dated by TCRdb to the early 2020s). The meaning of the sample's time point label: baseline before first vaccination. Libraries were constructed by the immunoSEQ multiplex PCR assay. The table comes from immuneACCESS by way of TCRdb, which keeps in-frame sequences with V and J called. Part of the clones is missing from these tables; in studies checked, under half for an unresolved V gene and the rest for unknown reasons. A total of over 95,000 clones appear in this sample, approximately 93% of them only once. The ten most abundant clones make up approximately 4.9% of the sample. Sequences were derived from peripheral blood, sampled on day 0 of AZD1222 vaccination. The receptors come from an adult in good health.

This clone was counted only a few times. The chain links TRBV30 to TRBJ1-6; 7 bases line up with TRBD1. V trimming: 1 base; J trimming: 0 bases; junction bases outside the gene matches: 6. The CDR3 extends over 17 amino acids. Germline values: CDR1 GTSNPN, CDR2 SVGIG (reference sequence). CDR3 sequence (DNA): TGTGCCTGGAGTGCTGACAGGGCGAGCTCCTATAATTCACCCCTCCACTTT. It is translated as CAWSADRASSYNSPLHF.

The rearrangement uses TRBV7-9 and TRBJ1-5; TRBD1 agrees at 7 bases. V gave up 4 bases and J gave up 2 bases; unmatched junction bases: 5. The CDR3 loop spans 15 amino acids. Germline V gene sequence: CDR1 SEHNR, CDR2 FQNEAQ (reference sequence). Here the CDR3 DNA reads TGTGCCAGCAGCTCCGGGACAGTCCGCAATCAGCCCCAGCATTTT. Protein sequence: CASSSGTVRNQPQHF.

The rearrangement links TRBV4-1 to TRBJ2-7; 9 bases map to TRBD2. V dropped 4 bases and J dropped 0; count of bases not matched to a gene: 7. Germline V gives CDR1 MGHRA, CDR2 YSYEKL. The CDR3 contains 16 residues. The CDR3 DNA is TGCGCCAGCAGCCGGGTAGCGGGGGCGTACTCCTACGAGCAGTACTTC. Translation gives CASSRVAGAYSYEQYF.

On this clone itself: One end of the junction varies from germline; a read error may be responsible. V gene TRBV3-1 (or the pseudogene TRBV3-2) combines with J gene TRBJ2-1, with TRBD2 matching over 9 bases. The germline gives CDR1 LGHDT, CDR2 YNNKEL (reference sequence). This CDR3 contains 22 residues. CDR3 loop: CASRQDPRDGRILAGPYNEQFF. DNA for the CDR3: TGTGCCAGCAGGCAAGATCCCCGGGACGGACGAATTCTAGCGGGGCCCTACAATGAGCAGTTCTTC.

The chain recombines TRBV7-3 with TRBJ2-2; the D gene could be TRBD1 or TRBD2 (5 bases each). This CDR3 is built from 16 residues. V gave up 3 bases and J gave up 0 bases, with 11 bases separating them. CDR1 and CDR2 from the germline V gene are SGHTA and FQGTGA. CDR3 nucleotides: TGTGCCAGCAGCTTGAGGGGACGGACGAACACCGGGGAGCTGTTTTTT. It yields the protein CASSLRGRTNTGELFF.

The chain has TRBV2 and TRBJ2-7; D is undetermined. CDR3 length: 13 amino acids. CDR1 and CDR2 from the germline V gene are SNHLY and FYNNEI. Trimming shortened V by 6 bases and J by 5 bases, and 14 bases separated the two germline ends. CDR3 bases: TGTGCCAGCAGAAATCCAGGTCTTCACGAGCAGTACTTC. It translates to CASRNPGLHEQYF.

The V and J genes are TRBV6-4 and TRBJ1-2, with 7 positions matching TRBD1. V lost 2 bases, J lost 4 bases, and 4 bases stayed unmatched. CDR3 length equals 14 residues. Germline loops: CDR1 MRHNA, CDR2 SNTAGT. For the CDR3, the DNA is TGTGCCAGCAGTGACGTGCCAGGGGGCTATGGCTACACCTTC. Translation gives CASSDVPGGYGYTF.

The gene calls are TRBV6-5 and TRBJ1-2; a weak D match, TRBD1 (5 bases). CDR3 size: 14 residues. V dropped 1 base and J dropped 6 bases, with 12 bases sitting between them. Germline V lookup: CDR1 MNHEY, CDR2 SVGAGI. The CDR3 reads CASSYFREEDGYTF. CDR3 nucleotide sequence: TGTGCCAGCAGTTACTTCAGGGAAGAGGATGGCTACACCTTC.

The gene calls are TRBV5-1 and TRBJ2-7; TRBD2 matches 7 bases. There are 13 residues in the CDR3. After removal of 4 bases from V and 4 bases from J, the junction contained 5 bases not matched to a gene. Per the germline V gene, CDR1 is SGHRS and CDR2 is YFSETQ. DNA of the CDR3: TGCGCCAGCAGCGAGCGGGGAGGTTACGAGCAGTACTTC. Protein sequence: CASSERGGYEQYF.

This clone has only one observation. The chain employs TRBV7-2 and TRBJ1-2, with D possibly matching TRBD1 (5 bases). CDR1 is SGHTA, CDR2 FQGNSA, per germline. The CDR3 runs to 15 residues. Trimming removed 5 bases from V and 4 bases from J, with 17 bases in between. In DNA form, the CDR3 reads TGTGCCAGCAGCCCAGGGAGGGGACGGATCTATGGCTACACCTTC. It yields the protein CASSPGRGRIYGYTF.

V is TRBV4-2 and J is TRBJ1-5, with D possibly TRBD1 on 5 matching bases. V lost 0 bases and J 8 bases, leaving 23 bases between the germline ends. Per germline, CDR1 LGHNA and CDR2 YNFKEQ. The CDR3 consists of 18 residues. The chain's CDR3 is CASSQDEAGWGKEEPQHF. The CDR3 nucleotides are TGTGCCAGCAGCCAAGATGAAGCGGGCTGGGGGAAGGAGGAGCCCCAGCATTTT.

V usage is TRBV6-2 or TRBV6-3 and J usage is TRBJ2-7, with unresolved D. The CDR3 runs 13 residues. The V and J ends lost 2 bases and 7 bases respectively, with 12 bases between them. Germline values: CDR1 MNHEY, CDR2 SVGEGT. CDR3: CASSYEVPLEQYF. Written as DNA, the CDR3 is TGTGCCAGCAGTTACGAGGTGCCCCTGGAGCAGTACTTC.

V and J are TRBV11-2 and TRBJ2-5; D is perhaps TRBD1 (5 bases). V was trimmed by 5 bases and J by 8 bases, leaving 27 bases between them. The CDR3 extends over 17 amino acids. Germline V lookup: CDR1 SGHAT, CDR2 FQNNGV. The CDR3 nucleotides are TGTGCCAGCAGCCTTAGTGTGGACACTGCCGGTTCTGGAACCCAGTACTTC. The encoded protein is CASSLSVDTAGSGTQYF.

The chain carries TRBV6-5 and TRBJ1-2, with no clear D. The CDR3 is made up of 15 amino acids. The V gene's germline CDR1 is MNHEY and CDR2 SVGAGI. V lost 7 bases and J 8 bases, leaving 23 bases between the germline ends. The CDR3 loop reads CASTMNGFGEGGYTF. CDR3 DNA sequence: TGTGCCAGCACCATGAACGGGTTTGGCGAGGGAGGCTACACCTTC.

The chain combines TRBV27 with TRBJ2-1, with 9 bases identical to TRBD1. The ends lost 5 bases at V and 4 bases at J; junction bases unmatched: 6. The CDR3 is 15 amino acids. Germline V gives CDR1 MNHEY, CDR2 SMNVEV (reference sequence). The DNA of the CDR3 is TGTGCCAGCAGTGCAGGGACAGGGTATTACAATGAGCAGTTCTTC. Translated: CASSAGTGYYNEQFF.

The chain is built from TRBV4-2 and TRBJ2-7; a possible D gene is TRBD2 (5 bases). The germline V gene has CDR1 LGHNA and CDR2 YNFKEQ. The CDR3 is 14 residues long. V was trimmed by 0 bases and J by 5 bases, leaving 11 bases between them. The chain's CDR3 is CASSQDGVDHEQYF. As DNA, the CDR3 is TGTGCCAGCAGCCAAGACGGGGTGGACCACGAGCAGTACTTC.

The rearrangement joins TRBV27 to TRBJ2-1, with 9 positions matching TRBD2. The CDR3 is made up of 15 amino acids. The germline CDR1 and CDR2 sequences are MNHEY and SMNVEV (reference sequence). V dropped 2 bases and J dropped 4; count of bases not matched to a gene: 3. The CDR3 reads CASSLTSGLYNEQFF. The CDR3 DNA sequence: TGTGCCAGCAGTTTAACTAGCGGGTTATACAATGAGCAGTTCTTC.

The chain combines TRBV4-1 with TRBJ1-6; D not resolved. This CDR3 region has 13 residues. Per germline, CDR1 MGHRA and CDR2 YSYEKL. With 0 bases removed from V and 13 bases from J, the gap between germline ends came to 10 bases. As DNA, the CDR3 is TGCGCCAGCAGCCAAGATCAGTCGAAGCCCCTCCACTTT. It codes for CASSQDQSKPLHF.

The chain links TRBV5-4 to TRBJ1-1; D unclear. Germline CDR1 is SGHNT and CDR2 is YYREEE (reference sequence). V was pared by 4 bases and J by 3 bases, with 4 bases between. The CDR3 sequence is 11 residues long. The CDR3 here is CASSLDTEAFF. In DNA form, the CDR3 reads TGTGCCAGCAGCCTGGACACTGAAGCTTTCTTT. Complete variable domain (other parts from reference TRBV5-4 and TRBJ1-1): ETGVTQSPTHLIKTRGQQVTLRCSSQSGHNTVSWYQQALGQGPQFIFQYYREEENGRGNFPPRFSGLQFPNYSSELNVNALELDDSALYLCASSLDTEAFFGQGTRLTVV.

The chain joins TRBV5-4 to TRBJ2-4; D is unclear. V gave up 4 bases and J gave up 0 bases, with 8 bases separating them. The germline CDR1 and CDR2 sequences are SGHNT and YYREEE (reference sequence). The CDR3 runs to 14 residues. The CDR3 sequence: CASSPSLAKNIQYF. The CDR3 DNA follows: TGTGCCAGCAGCCCGAGTCTAGCCAAAAACATTCAGTACTTC.

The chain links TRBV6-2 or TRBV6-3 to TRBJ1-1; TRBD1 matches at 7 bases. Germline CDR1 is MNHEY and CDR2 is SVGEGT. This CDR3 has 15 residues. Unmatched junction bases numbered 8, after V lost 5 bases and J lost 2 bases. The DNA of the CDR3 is TGTGCCAGCAGTCAACGAGGGGGCTCCAACACTGAAGCTTTCTTT. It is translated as CASSQRGGSNTEAFF.

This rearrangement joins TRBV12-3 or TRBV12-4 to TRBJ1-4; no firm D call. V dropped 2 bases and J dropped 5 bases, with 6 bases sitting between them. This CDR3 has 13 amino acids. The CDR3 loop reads CASSLRQNEKLFF. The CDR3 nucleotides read TGTGCCAGCAGTTTACGGCAGAATGAAAAACTGTTTTTT.

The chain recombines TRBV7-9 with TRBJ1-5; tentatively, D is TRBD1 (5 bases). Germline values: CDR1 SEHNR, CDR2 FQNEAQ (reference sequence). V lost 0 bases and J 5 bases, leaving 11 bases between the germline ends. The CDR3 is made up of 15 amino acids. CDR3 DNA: TGTGCCAGCAGCTTAGCGGGGGTCGGGGATCAGCCCCAGCATTTT. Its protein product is CASSLAGVGDQPQHF.

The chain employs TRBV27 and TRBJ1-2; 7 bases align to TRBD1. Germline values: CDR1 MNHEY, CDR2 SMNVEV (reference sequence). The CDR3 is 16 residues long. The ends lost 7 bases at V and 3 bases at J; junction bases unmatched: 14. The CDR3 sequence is CASTPGGTQGHYGYTF. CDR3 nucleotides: TGTGCCAGCACCCCAGGGGGGACACAGGGTCACTATGGCTACACCTTC.

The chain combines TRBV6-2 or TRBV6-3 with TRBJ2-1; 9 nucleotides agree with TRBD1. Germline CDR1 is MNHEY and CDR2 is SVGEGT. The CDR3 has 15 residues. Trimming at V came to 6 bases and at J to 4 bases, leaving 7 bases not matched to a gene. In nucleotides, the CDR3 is TGTGCCAGCAGACCTACAGGGGGCCGGTACAATGAGCAGTTCTTC. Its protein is CASRPTGGRYNEQFF.